These 19 T cell receptor beta chains came from one sample sequenced in a study of spatial heterogeneity in lung cancer. Study-wide results and caveats: The number of expanded tumor alpha and beta chains correlated with mutation number.

Their target antigens are unknown. TCRdb re-analysed the 5' RACE reads in MiXCR, keeping a single row per CDR3 protein. The repertoire consists of around 1,200 distinct CDR3 sequences, with roughly a sixth occurring once and the leading ten covering about 20%. Time point described: sample taken at primary tumor resection. Sequenced material: lung tumor tissue, taken at surgery. The receptors here all came from a male donor with early-stage non-small cell lung cancer.

This clonotype qualifies as medium-sized. The CDR3 nucleotides are TGTGCCAGCAGTGACCGACCCTCTGGGGCCAACGTCCTGACTTTC. Its protein is CASSDRPSGANVLTF. The chain carries TRBV6-1 and TRBJ2-6; D gene ambiguous. The ends were cut back, 3 bases at V and 0 bases at J, with 6 bases in the middle. The CDR3 totals 15 residues. Germline V CDR1 and CDR2: MNHNS, SASEGT.

This clonotype was recorded a few times. V and J are TRBV7-8 and TRBJ1-2; no firm D call. V lost 6 bases and J lost 0, with 14 bases in between. Germline-derived CDR1 and CDR2 are SGHVS and FQNEAQ. The CDR3 length is 15 residues. CDR3 bases: TGTGCCAGCAGTTTGAACACCCGTTCTAACTATGGCTACACCTTC. Amino acid sequence: CASSLNTRSNYGYTF. The variable domain in full, with the rest retrieved from reference TRBV7-8 and TRBJ1-2, is GAGVSQSPRYKVAKRGQDVALRCDPISGHVSLFWYQQALGQGPEFLTYFQNEAQLDKSGLPSDRFFAERPEGSVSTLKIQRTQQEDSAVYLCASSLNTRSNYGYTFGSGTRLTVV.

The sample holds a few counts of this clonotype. The V gene is TRBV12-3 or TRBV12-4, the J gene TRBJ1-1; a possible D gene is TRBD1 (6 bases). The CDR3 consists of 16 residues. V was shortened by 5 bases and J by 3 bases, with 19 bases between the two germline ends. The CDR3 region has the DNA TGTGCCAGCAGTCTCCTCCGGTGGGGGCTGGACACTGAAGCTTTCTTT. It yields the protein CASSLLRWGLDTEAFF.

This chain links TRBV9 with TRBJ2-3, with unresolved D. Germline CDR1 and CDR2: SGDLS and YYNGEE. The ends were cut back, 1 base at V and 4 bases at J, with 10 bases in the middle. This CDR3 region has 14 residues. The CDR3 DNA follows: TGTGCCAGCAGCGTATCCCCTGGGGCAGATACGCAGTATTTT. Protein product: CASSVSPGADTQYF.

This clonotype is medium-sized in the sample. The chain is built from TRBV7-9 and TRBJ1-4; D is uncertain. V lost 5 bases and J lost 8, with 9 bases in between. The CDR3 sequence is 12 residues long. In germline, CDR1 is SEHNR, CDR2 FQNEAQ (reference sequence). CDR3 residues: CASSPVWEKLFF. CDR3 DNA sequence: TGTGCCAGCAGCCCCGTTTGGGAAAAACTGTTTTTT.

In its sample, this clonotype was seen a few times. This rearrangement joins TRBV6-2 or TRBV6-3 to TRBJ2-1; tentative D call: TRBD2 (5 bases). Germline V lookup: CDR1 MNHEY, CDR2 SVGEGT. The V gene lost 7 bases and the J gene lost 3 bases, with 13 bases spanning the gap. The CDR3 runs 14 residues. The CDR3 DNA reads TGTGCCAGCACTCTATCCGGGGACTACAATGAGCAGTTCTTC. It encodes CASTLSGDYNEQFF.

This clonotype is medium-sized (0.01 to 0.1%). The rearrangement links TRBV9 to TRBJ2-2; D may be TRBD1 or TRBD2 (6 bases each). Germline CDR1 SGDLS, CDR2 YYNGEE. Trimming pared 0 bases from V and 4 bases from J, leaving 10 bases between. The CDR3 totals 15 residues. CDR3 DNA: TGTGCCAGCAGCGTAGGGGGGGCCGGCACCGGGGAGCTGTTTTTT. Translating gives CASSVGGAGTGELFF.

By sample share, this clonotype is large. The CDR3 coding sequence is TGTGCCAGCAGCTTAGACTCAGGGTTTTATAGAGAGACCCAGTACTTC. Translated: CASSLDSGFYRETQYF. The V and J genes are TRBV7-7 and TRBJ2-5, with D possibly being TRBD1 (5 bases). Germline CDR1 is SSHAT and CDR2 is FNYEAQ (reference sequence). CDR3 length: 16 amino acids. Trimming pared 1 base from V and 4 bases from J, leaving 16 bases between.

The V gene is TRBV11-2, the J gene TRBJ2-4; TRBD1 matches at 8 bases. CDR1 is SGHAT and CDR2 is FQNNGV in the germline V gene. The CDR3 sequence is 15 residues long. With 5 bases clipped from V and 9 bases from J, the junction kept 12 bases outside the gene matches. The CDR3 sequence is CASSLSGGEGIIQYF. DNA of the CDR3: TGTGCCAGCAGCCTATCAGGGGGCGAGGGAATCATTCAGTACTTC.

The J gene is TRBJ2-1, the V gene TRBV6-5; D not resolved. Germline lookup yields CDR1 MNHEY and CDR2 SVGAGI. The length of the CDR3 is 11 residues. Trimming took 2 bases from V and 14 from J, leaving 10 bases between them. CDR3 amino acids: CASSYGVEKFF. CDR3 coding DNA: TGTGCCAGCAGTTACGGGGTGGAGAAGTTCTTC.

This clonotype was counted a few times. The rearrangement joins TRBV28 to TRBJ2-1, with 11 nucleotides matching TRBD2. V trimming: 6 bases; J trimming: 8 bases; junction bases outside the gene matches: 9. CDR3 length: 15 amino acids. Per the germline V gene, CDR1 is MDHEN and CDR2 is SYDVKM. CDR3 amino acids: CASSATSGGTHEQFF. The CDR3 DNA reads as TGTGCCAGCAGCGCCACTAGCGGGGGTACCCATGAGCAGTTCTTC.

Sample share makes this clonotype medium-sized. J is TRBJ1-1 and V is TRBV5-1, with 7 bases identical to TRBD1. The V gene end was trimmed by 9 bases and the J gene end by 0 bases; junction bases not matched to a gene: 5. Germline-derived CDR1 and CDR2 are SGHRS and YFSETQ. This CDR3 has 13 amino acids. CDR3: CATRGMVNTEAFF. The CDR3 DNA sequence: TGCGCCACCAGGGGGATGGTGAACACTGAAGCTTTCTTT.

As for this clonotype: This may be a read error: a much more frequent sequence differs by one nucleotide. The CDR3 loop is CASSYRPGGATNEELFF. The CDR3 coding sequence is TGTGCCAGCAGTTACCGCCCCGGCGGAGCAACTAATGAAGAACTGTTTTTT. The chain combines TRBV6-5 with TRBJ1-4; no firm D call. This CDR3 comprises 17 residues. Germline assignment: CDR1 MNHEY and CDR2 SVGAGI.

Within the sample, this clonotype is large. This chain connects TRBV7-9 to TRBJ1-6; D gene ambiguous. The CDR3 extends over 13 amino acids. Trimming removed 3 bases from V and 9 bases from J, with 9 bases in between. Germline-derived CDR1 and CDR2 are SEHNR and FQNEAQ (reference sequence). The CDR3 spells CASSFAGSSPLHF. DNA for the CDR3: TGTGCCAGCAGCTTTGCGGGGAGTTCACCCCTCCACTTT.

On this clonotype itself: This may be a read error, as it is one base from a much larger clone. The missing conserved phenylalanine or tryptophan at the end of this CDR3 makes a read error likely. The chain is built from TRBV29-1 and TRBJ2-3, with D tentatively TRBD1 (8 bases). The CDR3 extends over 12 amino acids. Germline assignment: CDR1 SQVTM and CDR2 ANQGSEA. DNA for the CDR3: TGCAGTTACAGGGGGGGCGAAGATACGCAGTATCTT. It specifies CSYRGGEDTQYL.

The chain employs TRBV20-1 and TRBJ2-2, with a tentative D call TRBD2 (6 bases). Trimming cost V 0 bases and J 3 bases, with 17 bases left between them. Germline loops: CDR1 DFQATT, CDR2 SNEGSKA (reference sequence). The CDR3 extends over 17 amino acids. CDR3 in DNA: TGCAGTGCTAGAGACCGGACTACCGGGAAAGACACCGGGGAGCTGTTTTTT. Encoded protein: CSARDRTTGKDTGELFF.

This clonotype was seen more than once but under ten times. This rearrangement joins TRBV10-3 to TRBJ1-6; D remains unclear. CDR1 is ENHRY, CDR2 SYGVKD, per germline. The CDR3 runs 15 residues. Trimming pared 0 bases from V and 8 bases from J, leaving 11 bases between. CDR3 residues: CAISESLGRDSPLHF. The CDR3 nucleotides are TGTGCCATCAGTGAGTCCTTAGGGAGGGATTCACCCCTCCACTTT.

This clonotype is labeled as large. The chain uses TRBV6-2 or TRBV6-3 and TRBJ2-1; 8 bases line up with TRBD2. This CDR3 has 15 amino acids. Per the germline V gene, CDR1 is MNHEY and CDR2 is SVGEGT. V gave up 6 bases and J gave up 4 bases; unmatched junction bases: 8. The CDR3 here is CASRSRGGRYNEQFF. The CDR3 coding sequence is TGTGCCAGCAGGTCTCGGGGGGGACGATACAATGAGCAGTTCTTC.

This chain uses TRBV27 with TRBJ2-2; perhaps TRBD2 as D (6 bases). Germline values: CDR1 MNHEY, CDR2 SMNVEV (reference sequence). The V gene lost 5 bases and the J gene lost 5 bases, with 12 bases spanning the gap. This CDR3 has 14 amino acids. The CDR3 DNA is TGTGCCAGCAGTAGGAGGGGCGGGACCGGGGAGCTGTTTTTT. It specifies CASSRRGGTGELFF.